The 5 T cell receptor beta chains presented below share a single source sample, sequenced in a study of T cells after posttransplantation cyclophosphamide. TCRdb keeps only in-frame clones here, not all; method: immunoSEQ multiplex PCR. This table has approximately 9,800 clones, 95% to 99% appearing once. Sequenced: naive CD8+ T cells sorted from PBMCs. These receptors were taken from a man aged 50-59 years in good health, CMV-negative, and a related stem cell transplant donor.

This clone was counted once. V and J are TRBV9 and TRBJ2-5; possibly TRBD1 for D (6 bases). CDR1 and CDR2 (germline): SGDLS, YYNGEE. V dropped 4 bases and J dropped 1 base, with 11 bases sitting between them. CDR3 length equals 14 residues. The CDR3 loop is CASSPQGAQETQYF. Written as DNA, the CDR3 is TGTGCCAGCAGCCCACAGGGAGCCCAAGAGACCCAGTACTTC.

This chain links TRBV14 with TRBJ1-2; no definite D call. The germline V gene encodes CDR1 SGHDN and CDR2 FVKESK. V lost 1 base and J 6 bases, leaving 15 bases between the germline ends. This CDR3 spans 15 amino acids. The CDR3 nucleotides are TGTGCCAGCAGCCAAGTGGGCGGGTACGGGGATGGCTACACCTTC. Residues: CASSQVGGYGDGYTF.

The chain employs TRBV7-9 and TRBJ2-7, with TRBD2 identical over 10 bases. Per germline, CDR1 SEHNR and CDR2 FQNEAQ (reference sequence). V lost 4 bases and J lost 3; bases outside the gene matches: 3. This CDR3 has 14 amino acids. The CDR3 DNA is TGTGCCAGCAGCTCTACTAGCGGGAACTACGAGCAGTACTTC. It yields the protein CASSSTSGNYEQYF.

The CDR3 region is CASSQDGVGSITGELFF. In DNA, the CDR3 is TGCGCCAGCAGCCAAGACGGAGTAGGTTCGATCACCGGGGAGCTGTTTTTT. The chain couples TRBV4-1 to TRBJ2-2, with no clear D. The CDR3 is 17 residues long. Germline V CDR1 and CDR2: MGHRA, YSYEKL. The V gene lost 0 bases and the J gene lost 4 bases, with 15 bases spanning the gap.

The chain is built from TRBV7-9 and TRBJ2-1; TRBD2 matches 8 bases. The CDR3 sequence is 16 residues long. J was trimmed by 6 bases and V by 1 base; bases with no gene match: 8. CDR1 is SEHNR, CDR2 FQNEAQ, per germline (reference sequence). The CDR3 is CASSLVIGGAGNEQFF. The CDR3 bases are TGTGCCAGCAGCTTAGTCATCGGGGGGGCCGGCAATGAGCAGTTCTTC. The variable domain in full, completed from reference TRBV7-9 and TRBJ2-1, reads DTGVSQNPRHKITKRGQNVTFRCDPISEHNRLYWYRQTLGQGPEFLTYFQNEAQLEKSRLLSDRFSAERPKGSFSTLEIQRTEQGDSAMYLCASSLVIGGAGNEQFFGPGTRLTVL.